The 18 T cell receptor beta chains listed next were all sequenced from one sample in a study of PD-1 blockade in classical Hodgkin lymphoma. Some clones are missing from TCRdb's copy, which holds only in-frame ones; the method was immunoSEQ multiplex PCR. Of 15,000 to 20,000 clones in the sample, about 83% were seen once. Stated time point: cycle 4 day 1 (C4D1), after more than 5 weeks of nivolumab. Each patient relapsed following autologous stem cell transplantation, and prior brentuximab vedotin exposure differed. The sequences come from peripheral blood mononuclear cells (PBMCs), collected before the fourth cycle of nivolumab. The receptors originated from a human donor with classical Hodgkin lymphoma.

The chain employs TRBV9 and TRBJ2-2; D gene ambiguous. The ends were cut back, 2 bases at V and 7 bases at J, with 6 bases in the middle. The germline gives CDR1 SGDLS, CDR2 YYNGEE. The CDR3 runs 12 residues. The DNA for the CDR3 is TGTGCCAGCAGCGTGAGTATCGGGGAGCTGTTTTTT. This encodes CASSVSIGELFF.

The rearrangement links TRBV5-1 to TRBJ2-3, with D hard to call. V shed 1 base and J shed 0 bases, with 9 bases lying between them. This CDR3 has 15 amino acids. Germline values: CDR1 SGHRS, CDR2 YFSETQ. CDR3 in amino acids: CASSLSTASTDTQYF. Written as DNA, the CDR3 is TGCGCCAGCAGCTTGTCTACAGCTAGCACAGATACGCAGTATTTT.

The CDR3 nucleotides are TGTGCCAGCAGCTCAGGGGCAAGCGGGGATCAGCCCCAGCATTTT. Protein: CASSSGASGDQPQHF. V gene TRBV5-7 combines with J gene TRBJ1-5, with a tentative D call TRBD1 (6 bases). TRBV5-7 is placed among ORFs of uncertain function. CDR3 length: 15 amino acids. The V end lost 3 bases, the J end lost 5 bases, and 15 bases lay between the germline ends.

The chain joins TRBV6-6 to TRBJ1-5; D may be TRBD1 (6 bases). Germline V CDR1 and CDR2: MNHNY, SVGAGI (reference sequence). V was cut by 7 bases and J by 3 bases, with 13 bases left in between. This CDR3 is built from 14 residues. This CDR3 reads CASTTTGNNQPQHF. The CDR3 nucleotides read TGTGCCAGCACAACAACAGGGAACAATCAGCCCCAGCATTTT.

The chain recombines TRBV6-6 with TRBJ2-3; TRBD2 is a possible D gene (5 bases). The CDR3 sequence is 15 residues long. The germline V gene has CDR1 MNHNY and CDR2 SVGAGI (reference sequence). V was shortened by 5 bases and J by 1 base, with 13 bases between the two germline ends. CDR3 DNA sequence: TGTGCCAGCAGTGATCAGGAGCGGCGCACAGATACGCAGTATTTT. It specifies CASSDQERRTDTQYF.

CDR3 sequence: CASSSSKWGGADEQYF. CDR3 DNA: TGTGCCAGCAGCTCCTCCAAGTGGGGGGGCGCCGACGAGCAGTACTTC. The V gene is TRBV7-2, the J gene TRBJ2-7, with D tentatively TRBD2 (7 bases). The CDR3 extends over 16 amino acids. The V and J ends lost 4 bases and 5 bases respectively, with 21 bases between them. Germline CDR1 is SGHTA and CDR2 is FQGNSA.

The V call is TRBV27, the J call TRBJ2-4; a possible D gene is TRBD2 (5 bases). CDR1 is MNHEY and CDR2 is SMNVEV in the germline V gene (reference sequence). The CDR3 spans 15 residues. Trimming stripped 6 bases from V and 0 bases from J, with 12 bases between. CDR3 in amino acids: CASSLDYLAKNIQYF. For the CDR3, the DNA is TGTGCCAGCAGCCTTGACTACCTAGCCAAAAACATTCAGTACTTC.

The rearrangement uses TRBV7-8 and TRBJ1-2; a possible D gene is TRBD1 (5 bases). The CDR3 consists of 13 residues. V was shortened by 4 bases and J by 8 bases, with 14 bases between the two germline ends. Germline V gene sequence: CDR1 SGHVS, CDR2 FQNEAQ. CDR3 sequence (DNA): TGTGCCAGCAGCTACTCGGGGCTTTCGGGCTACACCTTC. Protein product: CASSYSGLSGYTF. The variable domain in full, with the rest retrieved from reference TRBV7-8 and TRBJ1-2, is GAGVSQSPRYKVAKRGQDVALRCDPISGHVSLFWYQQALGQGPEFLTYFQNEAQLDKSGLPSDRFFAERPEGSVSTLKIQRTQQEDSAVYLCASSYSGLSGYTFGSGTRLTVV.

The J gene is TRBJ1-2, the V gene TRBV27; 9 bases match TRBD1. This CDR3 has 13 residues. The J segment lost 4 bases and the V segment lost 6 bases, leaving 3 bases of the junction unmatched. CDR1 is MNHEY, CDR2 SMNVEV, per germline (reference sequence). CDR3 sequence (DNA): TGTGCCAGCAGGATGACAGGGGGCTATGGCTACACCTTC. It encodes CASRMTGGYGYTF.

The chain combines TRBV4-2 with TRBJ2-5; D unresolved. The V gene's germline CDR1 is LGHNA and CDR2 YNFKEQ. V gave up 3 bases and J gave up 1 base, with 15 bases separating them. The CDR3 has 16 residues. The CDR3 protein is CASSQAPGVGQETQYF. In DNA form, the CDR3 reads TGTGCCAGCAGCCAGGCCCCGGGCGTTGGCCAAGAGACCCAGTACTTC.

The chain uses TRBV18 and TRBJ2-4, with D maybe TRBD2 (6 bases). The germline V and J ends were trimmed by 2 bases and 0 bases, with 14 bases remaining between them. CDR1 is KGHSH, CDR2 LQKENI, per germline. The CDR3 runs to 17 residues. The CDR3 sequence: CASSPGGSPLAKNIQYF. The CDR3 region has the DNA TGTGCCAGCTCACCAGGGGGGAGCCCTCTAGCCAAAAACATTCAGTACTTC.

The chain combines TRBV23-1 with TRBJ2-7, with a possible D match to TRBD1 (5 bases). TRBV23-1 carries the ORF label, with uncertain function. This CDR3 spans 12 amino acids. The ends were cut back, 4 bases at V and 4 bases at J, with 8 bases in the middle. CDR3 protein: CASSRQGYEQYF. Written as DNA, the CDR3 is TGCGCCAGCAGTCGTCAGGGATACGAGCAGTACTTC.

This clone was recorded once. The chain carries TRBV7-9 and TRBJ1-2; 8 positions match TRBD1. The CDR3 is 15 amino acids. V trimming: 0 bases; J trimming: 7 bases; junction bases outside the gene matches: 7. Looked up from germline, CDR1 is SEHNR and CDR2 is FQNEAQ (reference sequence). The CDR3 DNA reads TGTGCCAGCAGCTTAGCGGGATCAGGGGGCGGTGGCTACACCTTC. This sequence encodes CASSLAGSGGGGYTF. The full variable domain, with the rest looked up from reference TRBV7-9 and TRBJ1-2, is DTGVSQNPRHKITKRGQNVTFRCDPISEHNRLYWYRQTLGQGPEFLTYFQNEAQLEKSRLLSDRFSAERPKGSFSTLEIQRTEQGDSAMYLCASSLAGSGGGGYTFGSGTRLTVV.

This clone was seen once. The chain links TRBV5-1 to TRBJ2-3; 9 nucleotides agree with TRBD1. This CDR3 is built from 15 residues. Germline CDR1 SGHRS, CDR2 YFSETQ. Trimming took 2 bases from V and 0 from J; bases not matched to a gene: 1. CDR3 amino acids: CASSFGQGSTDTQYF. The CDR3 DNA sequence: TGCGCCAGCAGCTTCGGACAGGGGAGCACAGATACGCAGTATTTT.

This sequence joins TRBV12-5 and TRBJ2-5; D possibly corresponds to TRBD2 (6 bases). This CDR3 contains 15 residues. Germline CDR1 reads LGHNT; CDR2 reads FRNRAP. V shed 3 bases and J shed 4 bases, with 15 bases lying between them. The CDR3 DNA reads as TGTGCTAGTGGTTTCTCGGGGGTGTCTCGAGAGACCCAGTACTTC. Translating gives CASGFSGVSRETQYF. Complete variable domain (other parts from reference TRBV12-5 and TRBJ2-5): DARVTQTPRHKVTEMGQEVTMRCQPILGHNTVFWYRQTMMQGLELLAYFRNRAPLDDSGMPKDRFSAEMPDATLATLKIQPSEPRDSAVYFCASGFSGVSRETQYFGPGTRLLVL.

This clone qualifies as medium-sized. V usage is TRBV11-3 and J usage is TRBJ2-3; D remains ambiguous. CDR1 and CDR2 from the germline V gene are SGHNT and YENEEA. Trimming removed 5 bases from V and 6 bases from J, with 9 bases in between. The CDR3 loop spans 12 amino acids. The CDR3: CASSPAADTQYF. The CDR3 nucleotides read TGTGCCAGCAGCCCAGCTGCGGATACGCAGTATTTT.

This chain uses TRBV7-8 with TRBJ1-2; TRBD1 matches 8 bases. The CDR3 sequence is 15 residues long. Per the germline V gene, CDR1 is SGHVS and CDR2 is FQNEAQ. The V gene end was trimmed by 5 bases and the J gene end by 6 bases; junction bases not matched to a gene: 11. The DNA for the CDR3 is TGTGCCAGCAGCGGGGGTGTAGGGACAGGACATGGCTACACCTTC. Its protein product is CASSGGVGTGHGYTF.

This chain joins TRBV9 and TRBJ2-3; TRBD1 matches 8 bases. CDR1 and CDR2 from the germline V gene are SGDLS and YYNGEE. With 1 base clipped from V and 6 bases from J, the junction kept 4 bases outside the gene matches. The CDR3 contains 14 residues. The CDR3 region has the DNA TGTGCCAGCAGCGTAAGCAGGGGGCGCGATACGCAGTATTTT. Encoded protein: CASSVSRGRDTQYF.